This T cell receptor (beta chain) was sequenced for a study of cytotoxic CD8 clonotypes in ibrutinib-treated CLL. Here immunoSEQ multiplex PCR was the method, and the copy in TCRdb shows in-frame clones only, minus some. The table has over 140,000 clones, 80% seen once; the top ten hold 7.5% to 9%. V gave up 4 bases and J gave up 0 bases; unmatched junction bases: 1. Germline values: CDR1 SGHKS, CDR2 YYEKEE (reference sequence). The CDR3 spans 13 residues. J is TRBJ2-7 and V is TRBV5-5; 7 bases align to TRBD2. This clonotype was sampled from a human donor with chronic lymphocytic leukemia. Here the sequenced sample was PBMCs, taken after 36 months of ibrutinib treatment. The CDR3 loop is CASSGLVSYEQYF. As DNA, the CDR3 is TGTGCCAGCAGCGGACTAGTCTCCTACGAGCAGTACTTC.